This T cell receptor (beta chain) was recorded in a study of cytotoxic CD8 clonotypes in ibrutinib-treated CLL (dated by TCRdb to the early 2020s). Background on the whole study: The cohort was composed of ten to eleven relapsed/refractory and roughly 15 treatment-naive patients; IGHV unmutated status was identified in fewer than 18 patients. Responses were partial in roughly 24 patients and complete in 2; after median around 72 months follow-up, roughly 14 stayed in remission and approximately 12 progressed. Response samples were obtained after a median of around eleven months of treatment, with a range of about 6 to 36 months. On average, each sample had roughly 250,000 productive templates and approximately 89,000 productive rearrangements. Of the approximately 90 people in the trial, about 25 had longitudinal samples available. Cryopreserved peripheral blood mononuclear cells were collected before treatment, at response, and at either disease progression or sustained remission. Every remission and progressive disease sample was obtained while ibrutinib was still being received by the patients.

For TCR beta library preparation, around 2.2 micrograms of genomic DNA was extracted from cryopreserved PBMCs. Longitudinal blood samples from CLL patients on ibrutinib monotherapy were analyzed using high-throughput TCR beta sequencing. The patients took part in an open-label, single-center phase 2 trial of ibrutinib monotherapy. To note about this clone: The antigen this receptor binds is unknown. Base quality data are lacking; no much larger clone is found one base away.

The goal of deep resolution MiSeq sequencing was a depth between 1 in 1 million and 1 in 200,000 T cells, and coverage averaged 10x per clonotype. The immunoSEQ hsTCRB Kit was used to generate the TCR beta libraries. Regarding the original processing steps: Data were analyzed with ImmunoSEQ Data Assistant and ImmunoSEQ Analyzer, with V, D and J genes assigned per IMGT definitions. Clonality, with values ranging from 0 to 1, was calculated as one minus the normalized Shannon entropy of productive rearrangement frequencies. Only overrepresented clonotypes making up at least 0.05% of each patient's repertoire were included in the public clonotype analysis. Repertoires from thirteen age-matched healthy donors in immuneACCESS were used as clonality controls. TCRdb obtained this table from immuneACCESS and retained in-frame rearrangements with V and J assigned. These tables miss some clones; where compared with another copy, unresolved V genes account for less than half of the shortfall, and the remainder is unexplained. Clone size and the V and J calls come from that table; the DNA yielded D and trimming. This sample has about 29,000 clones in its table, and 60% to 85% of those were observed once. The ten largest clones add up to roughly 48% of the sample.

Counted from cysteine to phenylalanine, this CDR3 has 14 amino acids. The CDR3 DNA has 42 bases and is translated from base 1. Reading the germline V gene gives CDR1 SGHRS and CDR2 YFSETQ. After removal of 3 bases from V and 5 bases from J, the junction retains 2 bases not matched to a gene. Here is what the overall study found, with its caveats: Lymph node repertoires were not examined, and the timing of sampling was not matched between patients in sustained remission and those whose disease progressed. Baseline clonality was found to be higher than that of age-matched healthy donors and was strongly correlated with circulating CD8+ T-cell counts. An increase in clonality was observed at ibrutinib response, with clonality remaining stable during sustained remission and falling back toward baseline at progression. Public clonotypes were rare and either contracted or stayed stable during treatment, and the rise in clonality at ibrutinib response reflected the expansion of private clonotypes.

The source of this sequence is a human donor with chronic lymphocytic leukemia. Sequences were derived from PBMCs, sampled after 36 months of ibrutinib treatment. The sequence is built from TRBV5-1 and TRBJ1-6, with TRBD1 matching 7 junction bases. At the DNA level, the sequence is TGCGCCAGCAGCTCGACAGGGAATAATTCACCCCTCCACTTT. Translation gives CASSSTGNNSPLHF.